The rows below give T cell receptor beta chains drawn from one sample of a study of blood T cell repertoires in COVID-19. Assay: immunoSEQ multiplex PCR; the TCRdb copy retains only in-frame clones and omits some. The sample records 100,000 to 150,000 clones, more than 70% being singletons. Sequencing was performed on peripheral blood. These receptor sequences come from an elderly woman with acute or convalescent COVID-19. CDR3s include the opening cysteine and the closing phenylalanine or tryptophan. Some rows mark clone size as missing; the rest say once, few, many or name a class of expanded clone.

j_gene	abundance	v_gene	CDR3aa
TRBJ1-1	.	TRBV29-1	CSVEVGVNTEAFF
TRBJ2-3	.	TRBV7-2	CASSFGGSADTQYF
TRBJ2-2	.	TRBV4-2	CASSYNPGQGSTGELFF
TRBJ1-1	.	TRBV5-4	CASSPLDRISEAFF
TRBJ1-1	.	TRBV6-1	CASSEGVNRGQGEAFF
TRBJ1-2	.	TRBV3-1/TRBV3-2	CASSQDRSINSYGYTF
TRBJ1-6	.	TRBV7-2	CASSLDQVSPLHF
TRBJ2-7	.	TRBV4-2	CASSQEGRYGTGHSEQYF
TRBJ2-7	.	TRBV18	CASSPPAGGYEQYF
TRBJ1-2	.	TRBV4-2	CASSQAGTRNYGYTF
TRBJ2-7	.	TRBV12-5	CASGLPTSKSGYEQYF
TRBJ2-3	.	TRBV9	CASSVEASPGGTQYF
TRBJ2-1	.	TRBV19	CASSTRGLGNNEQFF
TRBJ1-3	.	TRBV19	CASRDRFSGNTIYF
TRBJ2-7	.	TRBV12-5	CASGRSGGGDYTYEQYF
TRBJ2-5	.	TRBV5-1	CASSPGTGPQETQYF
TRBJ2-7	.	TRBV5-1	CASSRLPGQGAYEQYF
TRBJ1-3	once	TRBV18	CASAGQGFGNTIYF
TRBJ2-2	.	TRBV11-2	CASSLRLRGTGELFF
TRBJ1-1	.	TRBV25-1	CASSWAQNTEAFF
TRBJ2-5	.	TRBV5-1	CASSFGDTQETQYF
TRBJ1-5	once	TRBV4-1	CASSQGTDQPQHF
TRBJ1-1	.	TRBV2	CASSQGGRNTEAFF
TRBJ2-7	.	TRBV5-4	CASSLIDRGHEQYF
TRBJ2-1	.	TRBV7-3	CASSFRGDYNEQFF
TRBJ1-2	once	TRBV21-1	CASSNRDKNNYGYTF
TRBJ1-4	few	TRBV5-4	CASSFGTGGRLGEKLFF
TRBJ2-7	.	TRBV2	CASSVMSLAETYEQYF
TRBJ2-1	.	TRBV7-3	CASSLGRNNEQFF
TRBJ1-5	.	TRBV2	CASSGQGGKPQHF
TRBJ1-1	.	TRBV28	CASSQPTGPRRAFF
TRBJ2-7	.	TRBV4-3	CASSRGQAYEQYF
TRBJ2-1	once	TRBV28	CASWAGGANEQFF
TRBJ2-7	.	TRBV6-5	CASRTTGTGPYEQYF
TRBJ2-3	.	TRBV5-4	CASSLLAGGNPQYF
TRBJ1-2	.	TRBV5-8	CASSRRDREGYTF
TRBJ1-1	.	TRBV23-1	CGQQRTGGDDTEAFF
TRBJ1-1	once	TRBV5-1	CASGAGPNTEAFF
TRBJ1-3	.	TRBV28	CASSGGGSGSGNTIYF